This T cell receptor (beta chain) originates from a study of cytomegalovirus exposure and HLA in healthy donors. Across the whole study: There were 65 million to 85 million unique TCRs (from HLA-typed donors) in an early data release.

General observations from the study: Researchers reported that a few CMV-associated chains were confirmed in vitro as CMV antigen-specific. Analysis performed later showed TCR beta chains linked to HLA being more clonally expanded than equally common others.

Concerning this clone: Its antigen is not known.

60 Vbeta and 13 Jbeta primers were used in PCR. Sequencing used immunoSEQ multiplex PCR; TCRdb keeps in-frame clones, though not all of them. The table lists about 150,000 clones, with around 1.5% in the top ten. The length of the CDR3 is 16 residues. Trimming removed 3 bases from V and 4 bases from J; junction bases left unmatched: 6. Per germline, CDR1 LNHDA and CDR2 SQIVND (reference sequence). Source material: PBMCs. The sequence came from a woman between 50 and 59 years old in good health and CMV-seronegative. The genes are TRBV19 and TRBJ1-5, with 10 bases aligning to TRBD1. CDR3 bases: TGTGCCAGTAGTATCCAGGGACAGGGGACTAATCAGCCCCAGCATTTT. Translation: CASSIQGQGTNQPQHF.